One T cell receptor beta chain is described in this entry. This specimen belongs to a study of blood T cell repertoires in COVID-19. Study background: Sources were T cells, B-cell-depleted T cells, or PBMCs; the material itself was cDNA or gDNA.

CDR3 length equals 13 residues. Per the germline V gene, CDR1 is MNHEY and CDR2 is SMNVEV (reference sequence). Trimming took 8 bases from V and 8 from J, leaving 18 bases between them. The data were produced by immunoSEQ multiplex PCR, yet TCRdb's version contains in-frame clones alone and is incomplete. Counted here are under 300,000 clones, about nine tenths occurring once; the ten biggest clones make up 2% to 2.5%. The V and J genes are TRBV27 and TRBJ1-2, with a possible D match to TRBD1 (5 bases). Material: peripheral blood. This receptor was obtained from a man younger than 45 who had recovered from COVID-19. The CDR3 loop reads CASSSGGAPGYTF. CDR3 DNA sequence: TGTGCCAGCTCCTCTGGAGGGGCGCCCGGCTACACCTTC.